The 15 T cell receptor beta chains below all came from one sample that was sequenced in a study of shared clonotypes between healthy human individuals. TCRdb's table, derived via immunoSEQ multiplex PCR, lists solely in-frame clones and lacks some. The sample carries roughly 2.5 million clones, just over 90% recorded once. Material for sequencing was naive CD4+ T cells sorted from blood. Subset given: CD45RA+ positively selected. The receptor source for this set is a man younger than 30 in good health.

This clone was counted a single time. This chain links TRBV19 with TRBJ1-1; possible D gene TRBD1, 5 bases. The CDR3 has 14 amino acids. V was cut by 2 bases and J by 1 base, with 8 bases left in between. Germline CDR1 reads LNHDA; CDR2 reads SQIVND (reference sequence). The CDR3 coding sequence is TGTGCCAGTAGTATAAGAGGGGCGAACACTGAAGCTTTCTTT. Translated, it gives CASSIRGANTEAFF.

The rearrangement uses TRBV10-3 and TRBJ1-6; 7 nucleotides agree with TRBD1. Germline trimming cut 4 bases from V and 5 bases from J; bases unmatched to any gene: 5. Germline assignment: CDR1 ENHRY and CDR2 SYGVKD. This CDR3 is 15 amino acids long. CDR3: CAISARDSDNSPLHF. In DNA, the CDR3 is TGTGCCATCAGTGCCCGGGACAGCGATAATTCACCCCTCCACTTT.

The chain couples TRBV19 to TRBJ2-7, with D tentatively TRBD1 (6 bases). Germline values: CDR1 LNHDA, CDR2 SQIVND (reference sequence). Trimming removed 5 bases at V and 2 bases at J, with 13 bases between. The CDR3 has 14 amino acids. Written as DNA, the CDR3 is TGTGCCAGTAGTGCACAGGGAAACCCCTACGAGCAGTACTTC. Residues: CASSAQGNPYEQYF.

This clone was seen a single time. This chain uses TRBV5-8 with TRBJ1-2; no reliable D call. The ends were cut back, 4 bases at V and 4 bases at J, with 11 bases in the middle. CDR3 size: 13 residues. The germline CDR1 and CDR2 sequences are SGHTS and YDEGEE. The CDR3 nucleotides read TGTGCCAGCAGCCTCCTAGGGATCTATGGCTACACCTTC. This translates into CASSLLGIYGYTF.

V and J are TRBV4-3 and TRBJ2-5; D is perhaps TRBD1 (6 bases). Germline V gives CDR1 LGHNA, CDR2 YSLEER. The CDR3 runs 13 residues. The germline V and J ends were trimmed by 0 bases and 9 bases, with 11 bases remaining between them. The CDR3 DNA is TGCGCCAGCAGCCAAGATTACCAGGGGTCCCAGTACTTC. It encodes CASSQDYQGSQYF.

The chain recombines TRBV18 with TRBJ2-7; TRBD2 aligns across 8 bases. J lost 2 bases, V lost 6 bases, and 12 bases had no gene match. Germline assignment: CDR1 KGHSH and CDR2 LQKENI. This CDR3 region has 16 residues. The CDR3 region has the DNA TGTGCCAGCTCCCCTTCGGGGGCGGGAGGAGCCTACGAGCAGTACTTC. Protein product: CASSPSGAGGAYEQYF. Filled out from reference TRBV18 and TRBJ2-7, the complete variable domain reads NAGVMQNPRHLVRRRGQEARLRCSPMKGHSHVYWYRQLPEEGLKFMVYLQKENIIDESGMPKERFSAEFPKEGPSILRIQQVVRGDSAAYFCASSPSGAGGAYEQYFGPGTRLTVT.

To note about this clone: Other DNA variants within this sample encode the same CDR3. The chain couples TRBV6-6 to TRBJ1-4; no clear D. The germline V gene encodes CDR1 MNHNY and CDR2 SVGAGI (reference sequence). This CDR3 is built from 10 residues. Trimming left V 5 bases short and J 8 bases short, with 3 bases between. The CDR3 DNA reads TGTGCCAGCAGTGGGGAAAAACTGTTTTTT. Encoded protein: CASSGEKLFF.

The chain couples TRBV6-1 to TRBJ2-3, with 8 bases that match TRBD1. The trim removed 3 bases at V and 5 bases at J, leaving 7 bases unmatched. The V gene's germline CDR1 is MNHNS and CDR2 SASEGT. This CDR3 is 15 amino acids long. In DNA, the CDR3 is TGTGCCAGCAGTGAGCAGGGACAGGTCGGAGATACGCAGTATTTT. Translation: CASSEQGQVGDTQYF.

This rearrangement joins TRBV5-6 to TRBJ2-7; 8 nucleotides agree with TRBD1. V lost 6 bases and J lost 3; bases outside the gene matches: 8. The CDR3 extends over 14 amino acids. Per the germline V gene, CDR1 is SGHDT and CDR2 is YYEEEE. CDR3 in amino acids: CASNRGQGVYEQYF. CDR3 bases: TGTGCCAGCAATAGAGGACAGGGCGTCTACGAGCAGTACTTC.

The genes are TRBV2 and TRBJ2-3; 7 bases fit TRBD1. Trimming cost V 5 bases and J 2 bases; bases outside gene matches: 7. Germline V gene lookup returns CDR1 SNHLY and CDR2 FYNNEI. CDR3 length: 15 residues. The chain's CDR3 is CASSPSGGFTDTQYF. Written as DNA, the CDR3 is TGTGCCAGCAGTCCATCAGGGGGTTTCACAGATACGCAGTATTTT.

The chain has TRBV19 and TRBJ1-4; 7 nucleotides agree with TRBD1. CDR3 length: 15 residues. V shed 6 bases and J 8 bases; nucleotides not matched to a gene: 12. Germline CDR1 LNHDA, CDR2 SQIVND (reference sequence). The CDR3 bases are TGTGCCAGTAGCGCGACCGGGACAGACACGGAAAAACTGTTTTTT. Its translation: CASSATGTDTEKLFF.

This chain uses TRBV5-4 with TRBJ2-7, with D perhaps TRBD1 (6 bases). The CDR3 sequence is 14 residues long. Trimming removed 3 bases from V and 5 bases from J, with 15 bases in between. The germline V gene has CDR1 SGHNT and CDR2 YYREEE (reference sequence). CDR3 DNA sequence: TGTGCCAGCAGCTCTTACCACAGGGATAACGAGCAGTACTTC. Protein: CASSSYHRDNEQYF.

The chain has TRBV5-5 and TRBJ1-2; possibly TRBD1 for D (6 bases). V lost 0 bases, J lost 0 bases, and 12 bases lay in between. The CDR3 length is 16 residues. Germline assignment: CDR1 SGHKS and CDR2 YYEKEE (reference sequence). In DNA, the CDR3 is TGTGCCAGCAGCTTGGGACAGGTGATGGCTAACTATGGCTACACCTTC. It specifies CASSLGQVMANYGYTF.

CDR3 protein: CASSGDRGRGDQPQHF. The CDR3 DNA is TGTGCCAGCAGTGGGGACAGGGGGCGAGGTGATCAGCCCCAGCATTTT. V usage is TRBV6-1 and J usage is TRBJ1-5, with 12 bases aligning to TRBD1. CDR1 is MNHNS and CDR2 is SASEGT in the germline V gene. Trimming took 4 bases from V and 5 from J; bases not matched to a gene: 6. The CDR3 totals 16 residues.

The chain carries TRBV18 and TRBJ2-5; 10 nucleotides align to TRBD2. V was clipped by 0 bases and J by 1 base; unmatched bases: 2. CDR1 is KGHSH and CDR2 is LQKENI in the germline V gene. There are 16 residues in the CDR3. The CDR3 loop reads CASSPPLAGAQETQYF. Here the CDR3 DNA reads TGTGCCAGCTCACCACCCCTAGCGGGGGCCCAAGAGACCCAGTACTTC.